This T cell receptor beta chain was captured in a study of blood T cell repertoires in COVID-19. This table comes from immunoSEQ multiplex PCR, and its TCRdb copy is limited to in-frame clones, with some not included. The table shows about 200,000 clones, with roughly 80% occurring only once. Germline lookup yields CDR1 MNHNS and CDR2 SASEGT. The V end was cut by 1 base, the J end by 0 bases, with 7 bases between. CDR3 length: 15 amino acids. The sequence was obtained from a woman aged 65 to 85 with COVID-19, enrolled during active disease. Sequencing used peripheral blood. V gene TRBV6-1 combines with J gene TRBJ1-3; no definite D call. Written as DNA, the CDR3 is TGTGCCAGCAGTGAAGTATACTACTCTGGAAACACCATATATTTT. Translation: CASSEVYYSGNTIYF.